This TCR beta chain was recorded in a study of identical twins. This clonotype showed up just a few times. TCRdb reprocessed the 5' RACE reads via MiXCR and lists one record per CDR3 protein. The sample holds 600,000 to 700,000 distinct CDR3 sequences; around 20% are singletons and the top ten take 4% to 4.5%. The germline V gene encodes CDR1 DFQATT and CDR2 SNEGSKA (reference sequence). The CDR3 totals 13 residues. The ends lost 8 bases at V and 0 bases at J; junction bases unmatched: 6. A further study also used this sample, focusing on T cells expressing NK-cell markers.

The rearrangement joins TRBV20-1 to TRBJ2-5; 7 bases match TRBD1. The sample was PBMCs. The sequence came from a woman younger than 30 in good health. For the CDR3, the DNA is TGCAGTACGACAGGGTCGGACCAAGAGACCCAGTACTTC. Translating gives CSTTGSDQETQYF.